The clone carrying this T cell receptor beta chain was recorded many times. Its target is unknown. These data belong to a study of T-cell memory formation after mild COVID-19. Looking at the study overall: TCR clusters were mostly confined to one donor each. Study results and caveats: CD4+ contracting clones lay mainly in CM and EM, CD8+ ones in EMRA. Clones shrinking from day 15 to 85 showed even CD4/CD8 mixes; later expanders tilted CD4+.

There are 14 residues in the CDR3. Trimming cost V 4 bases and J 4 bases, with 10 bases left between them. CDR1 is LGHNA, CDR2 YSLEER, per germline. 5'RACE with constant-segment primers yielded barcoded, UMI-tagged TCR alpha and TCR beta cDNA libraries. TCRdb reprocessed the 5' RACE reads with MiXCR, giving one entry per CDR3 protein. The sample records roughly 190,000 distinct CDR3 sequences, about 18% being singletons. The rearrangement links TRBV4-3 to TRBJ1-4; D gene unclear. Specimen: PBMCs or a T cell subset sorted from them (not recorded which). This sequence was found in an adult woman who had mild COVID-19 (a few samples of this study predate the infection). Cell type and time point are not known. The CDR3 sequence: CASSLVLSNEKLFF. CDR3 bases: TGCGCCAGCAGCCTTGTCTTAAGTAATGAAAAACTGTTTTTT.